The T cell receptor beta chain described here comes from a study of blood T cell repertoires in COVID-19. Study information: Samples representing acute and convalescent COVID-19 were sourced from the United States, Italy and Spain. PBMCs, B-cell-depleted T cells, or T cells were the source of the cDNA or gDNA that made up the material.

CDR1 and CDR2 from the germline V gene are LNHDA and SQIVND (reference sequence). The V segment lost 7 bases and the J segment 1 base; nucleotides outside the gene matches: 11. This CDR3 region has 16 residues. Per the authors' pipeline: Reference gene primer amplification in the assay estimated nucleated cell counts. Generated by immunoSEQ multiplex PCR, the TCRdb table keeps only in-frame clones and is missing some. The V and J calls and clone size come from that table; D and trimming were worked out from the DNA. The sample shows hundreds of thousands of clones, around 89% of them seen only once. This clonotype originated in a woman aged 60-75 years with acute or convalescent COVID-19. The sample consisted of peripheral blood. The V call is TRBV19, the J call TRBJ2-5; 8 bases are shared with TRBD2. The CDR3 nucleotides are TGTGCCAGTAAATCGGGGGTAGCGGGGCTCCAAGAGACCCAGTACTTC. It codes for CASKSGVAGLQETQYF.